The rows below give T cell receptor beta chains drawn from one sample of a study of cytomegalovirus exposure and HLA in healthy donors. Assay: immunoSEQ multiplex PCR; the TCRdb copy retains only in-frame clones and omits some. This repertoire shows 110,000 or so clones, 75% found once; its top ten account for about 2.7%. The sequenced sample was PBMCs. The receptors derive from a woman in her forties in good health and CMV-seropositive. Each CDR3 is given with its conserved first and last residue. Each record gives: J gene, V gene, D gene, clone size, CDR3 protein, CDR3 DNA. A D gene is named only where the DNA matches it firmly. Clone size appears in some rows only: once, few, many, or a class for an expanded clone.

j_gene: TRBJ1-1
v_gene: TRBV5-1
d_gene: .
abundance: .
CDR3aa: CASSLSRDRGTEAFF
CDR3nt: TGCGCCAGCAGCTTGTCCCGAGACCGAGGGACTGAAGCTTTCTTT

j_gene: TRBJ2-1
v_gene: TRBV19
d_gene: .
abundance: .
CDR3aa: CASTANNEQFF
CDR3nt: TGTGCCAGTACCGCGAACAATGAGCAGTTCTTC

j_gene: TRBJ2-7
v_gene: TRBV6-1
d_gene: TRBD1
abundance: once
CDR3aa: CASSLDRVLYEQYF
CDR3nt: TGTGCCAGCTCCCTCGACAGGGTTCTCTACGAGCAGTACTTC

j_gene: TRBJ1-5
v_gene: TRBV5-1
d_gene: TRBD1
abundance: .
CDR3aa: CARLLGQGQNQPQHF
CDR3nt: TGCGCCAGGCTCTTAGGACAGGGTCAAAATCAGCCCCAGCATTTT

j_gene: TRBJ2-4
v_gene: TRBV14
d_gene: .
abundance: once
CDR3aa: CASSQDRVTDIQYF
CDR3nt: TGTGCCAGCAGCCAAGACAGGGTAACGGACATTCAGTACTTC

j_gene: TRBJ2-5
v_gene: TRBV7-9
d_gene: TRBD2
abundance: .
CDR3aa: CASSLARALAGGGETQYF
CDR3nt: TGTGCCAGCAGCTTAGCGCGTGCCCTAGCGGGAGGGGGAGAGACCCAGTACTTC

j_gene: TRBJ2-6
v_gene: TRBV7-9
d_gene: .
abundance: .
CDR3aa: CASSLLGSPGANVLTF
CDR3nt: TGTGCCAGCAGCTTACTCGGGTCCCCTGGGGCCAACGTCCTGACTTTC

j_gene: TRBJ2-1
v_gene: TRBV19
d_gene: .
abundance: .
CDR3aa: CASSPRGYNEQFF
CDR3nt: TGTGCCAGTAGTCCCCGGGGGTACAATGAGCAGTTCTTC

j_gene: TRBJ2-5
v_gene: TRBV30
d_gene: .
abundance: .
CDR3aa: CAWSSLGAAQETQYF
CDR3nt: TGTGCCTGGAGTTCCCTTGGAGCGGCTCAAGAGACCCAGTACTTC

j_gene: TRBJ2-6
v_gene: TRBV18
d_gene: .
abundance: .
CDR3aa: CASSPDRAGIGSGANVLTF
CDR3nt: TGTGCCAGCTCACCAGATAGGGCAGGGATAGGCTCTGGGGCCAACGTCCTGACTTTC

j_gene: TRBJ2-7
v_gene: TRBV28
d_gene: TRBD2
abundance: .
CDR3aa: CASRSSGPRYEQYF
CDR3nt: TGTGCCAGCAGATCTAGCGGACCTCGCTACGAGCAGTACTTC

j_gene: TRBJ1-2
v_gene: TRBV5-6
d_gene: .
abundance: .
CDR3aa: CASSPSTRRGGYGYTF
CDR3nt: TGTGCCAGCAGCCCCTCGACGCGTCGAGGGGGCTATGGCTACACCTTC

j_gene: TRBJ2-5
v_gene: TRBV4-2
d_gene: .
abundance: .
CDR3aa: CASSQEGASQETQYF
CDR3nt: TGTGCCAGCAGCCAAGAGGGAGCTAGCCAAGAGACCCAGTACTTC

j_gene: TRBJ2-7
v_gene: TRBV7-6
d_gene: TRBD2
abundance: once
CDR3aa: CASSTGLAGADEQYF
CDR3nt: TGTGCCAGCAGCACCGGACTAGCGGGAGCGGACGAGCAGTACTTC

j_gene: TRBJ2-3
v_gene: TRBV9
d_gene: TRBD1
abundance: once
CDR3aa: CASSVRDRTADSTQYF
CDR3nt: TGTGCCAGCAGCGTTAGGGACAGGACTGCAGATTCGACGCAGTATTTT

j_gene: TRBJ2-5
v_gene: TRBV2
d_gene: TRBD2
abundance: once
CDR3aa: CASSEASSGSQYF
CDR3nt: TGTGCCAGCAGTGAGGCCTCTAGCGGGTCCCAGTACTTC

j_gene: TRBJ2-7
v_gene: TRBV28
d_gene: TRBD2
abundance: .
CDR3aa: CASSLGGTAYEQYF
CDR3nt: TGTGCCAGCAGTTTGGGGGGGACGGCCTACGAGCAGTACTTC

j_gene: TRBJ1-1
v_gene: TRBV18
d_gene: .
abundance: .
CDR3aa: CASSPRSTEAFF
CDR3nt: TGTGCCAGCTCACCTCGGTCCACTGAAGCTTTCTTT

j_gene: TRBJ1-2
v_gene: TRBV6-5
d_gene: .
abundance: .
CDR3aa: CASSYGSGGSTYGYTF
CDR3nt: TGTGCCAGCAGTTACGGTTCCGGGGGGAGTACGTATGGCTACACCTTC

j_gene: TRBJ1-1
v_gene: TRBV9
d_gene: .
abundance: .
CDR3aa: CASSEWQVDTEAFF
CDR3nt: TGTGCCAGCAGCGAGTGGCAGGTTGACACTGAAGCTTTCTTT

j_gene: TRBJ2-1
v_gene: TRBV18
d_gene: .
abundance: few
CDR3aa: CASSTSTGYSYNEQFF
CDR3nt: TGTGCCAGCTCAACTTCGACCGGGTACTCCTACAATGAGCAGTTCTTC

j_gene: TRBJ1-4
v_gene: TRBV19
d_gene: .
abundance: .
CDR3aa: CASSGNRVLNEKLFF
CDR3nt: TGTGCCAGTAGTGGGAACAGGGTGCTTAATGAAAAACTGTTTTTT

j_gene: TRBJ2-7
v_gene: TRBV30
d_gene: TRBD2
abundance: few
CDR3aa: CAWKARSGSPFEQYF
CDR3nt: TGTGCCTGGAAGGCACGGAGCGGGAGCCCCTTCGAGCAGTACTTC

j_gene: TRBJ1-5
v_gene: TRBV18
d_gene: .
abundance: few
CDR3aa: CASSPRGGSNQPQHF
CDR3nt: TGTGCCAGCTCACCAAGGGGGGGGAGCAATCAGCCCCAGCATTTT

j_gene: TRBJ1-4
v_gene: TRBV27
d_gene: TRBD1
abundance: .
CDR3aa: CASSLLPDRGREKLFF
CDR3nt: TGTGCCAGCAGCCTTCTCCCCGACAGGGGGCGGGAAAAACTGTTTTTT

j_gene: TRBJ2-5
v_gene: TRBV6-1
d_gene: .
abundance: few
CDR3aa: CASRSPIETQYF
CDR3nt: TGTGCCAGCAGATCCCCCATAGAGACCCAGTACTTC

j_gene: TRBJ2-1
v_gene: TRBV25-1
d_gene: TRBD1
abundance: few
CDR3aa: CASSEWGQSLYDEQFF
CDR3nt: TGTGCCAGCAGTGAATGGGGACAGAGCCTTTACGATGAGCAGTTCTTC

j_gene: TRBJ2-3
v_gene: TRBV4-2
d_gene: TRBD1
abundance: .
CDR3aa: CASSQGGTGGDDTQYF
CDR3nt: TGTGCCAGCAGCCAAGGGGGGACAGGGGGCGACGATACGCAGTATTTT

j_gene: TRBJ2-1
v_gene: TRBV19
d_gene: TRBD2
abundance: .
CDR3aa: CASRDRREQDPQFF
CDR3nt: TGTGCCAGCCGGGATAGGCGGGAGCAAGACCCGCAGTTCTTC

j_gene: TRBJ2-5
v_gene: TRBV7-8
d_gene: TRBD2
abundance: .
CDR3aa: CASSHRREVFQETQYF
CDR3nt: TGTGCCAGCAGCCACCGGCGGGAGGTATTCCAAGAGACCCAGTACTTC

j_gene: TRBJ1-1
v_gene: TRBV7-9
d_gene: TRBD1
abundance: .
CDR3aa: CASSGQGEVTEAFF
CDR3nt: TGTGCCAGCAGCGGACAGGGGGAAGTCACTGAAGCTTTCTTT

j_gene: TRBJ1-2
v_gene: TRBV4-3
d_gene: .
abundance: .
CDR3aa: CASSPSGRHGYTF
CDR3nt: TGCGCCAGCAGCCCGAGCGGGAGGCATGGCTACACCTTC

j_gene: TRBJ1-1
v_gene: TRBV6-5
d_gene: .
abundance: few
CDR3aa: CASRGRTEAFF
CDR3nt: TGTGCCAGCAGGGGGAGGACTGAAGCTTTCTTT

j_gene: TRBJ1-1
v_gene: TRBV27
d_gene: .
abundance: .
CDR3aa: CASSAGLNGPTATFF
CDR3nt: TGTGCCAGCAGTGCGGGCCTGAACGGGCCTACTGCGACTTTCTTT

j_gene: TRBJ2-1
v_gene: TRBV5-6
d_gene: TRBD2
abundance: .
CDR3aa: CASSLPGLADDNEQFF
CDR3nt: TGTGCCAGCAGCCTGCCGGGACTAGCGGATGACAATGAGCAGTTCTTC

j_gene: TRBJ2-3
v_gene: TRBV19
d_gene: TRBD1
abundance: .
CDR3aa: CASSIRQGIADTQYF
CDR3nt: TGTGCCAGTAGTATCCGACAGGGAATCGCAGATACGCAGTATTTT

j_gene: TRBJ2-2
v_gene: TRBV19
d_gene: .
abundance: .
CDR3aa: CASRHRMIAGQSGELFF
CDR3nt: TGTGCCAGTAGACACCGGATGATAGCAGGGCAAAGCGGGGAGCTGTTTTTT

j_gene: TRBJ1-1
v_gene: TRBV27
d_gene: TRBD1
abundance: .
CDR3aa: CASGRQGAYTEAFF
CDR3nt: TGTGCCAGCGGACGACAGGGGGCGTACACTGAAGCTTTCTTT

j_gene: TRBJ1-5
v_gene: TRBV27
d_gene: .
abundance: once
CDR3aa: CASSLYRNQPQHF
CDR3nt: TGTGCCAGCAGTTTATACAGGAACCAGCCCCAGCATTTT

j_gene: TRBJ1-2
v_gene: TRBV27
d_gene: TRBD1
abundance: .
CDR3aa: CASSYTRGGVRGYTF
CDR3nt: TGTGCCAGCAGTTATACCCGAGGGGGCGTAAGGGGCTACACCTTC

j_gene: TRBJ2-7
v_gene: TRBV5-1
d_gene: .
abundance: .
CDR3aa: CASSLADPGYEQYF
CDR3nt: TGCGCCAGCAGCTTGGCCGATCCGGGCTACGAGCAGTACTTC

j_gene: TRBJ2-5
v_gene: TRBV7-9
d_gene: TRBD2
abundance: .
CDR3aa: CASSPRSGSLGGYQETQYF
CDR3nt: TGTGCCAGCAGCCCCCGTAGCGGGAGCCTAGGAGGGTACCAAGAGACCCAGTACTTC

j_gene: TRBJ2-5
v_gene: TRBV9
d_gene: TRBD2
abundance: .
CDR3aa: CASRGTGGEETQYF
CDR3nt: TGTGCCAGCAGGGGCACGGGGGGGGAAGAGACCCAGTACTTC

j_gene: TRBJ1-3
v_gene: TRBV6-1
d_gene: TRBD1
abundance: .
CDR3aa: CASSAEQGAGNTIYF
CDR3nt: TGTGCCAGCAGTGCCGAACAGGGGGCTGGAAACACCATATATTTT

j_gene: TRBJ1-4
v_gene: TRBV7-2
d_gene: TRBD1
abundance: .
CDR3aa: CASSHDRVDEKLFF
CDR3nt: TGTGCCAGCAGCCATGACAGGGTAGATGAAAAACTGTTTTTT

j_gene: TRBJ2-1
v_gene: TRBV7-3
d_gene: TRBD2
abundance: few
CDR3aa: CASSLGGDASSYNEQFF
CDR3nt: TGTGCCAGCAGCTTAGGGGGGGACGCGAGCTCCTACAATGAGCAGTTCTTC

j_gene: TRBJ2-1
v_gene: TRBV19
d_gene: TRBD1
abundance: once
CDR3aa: CASRERQGSYNEQFF
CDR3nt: TGTGCCAGTAGAGAGAGACAGGGGTCCTACAATGAGCAGTTCTTC

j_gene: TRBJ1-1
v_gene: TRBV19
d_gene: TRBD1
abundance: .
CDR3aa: CASSIGAGGGDGAFF
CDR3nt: TGTGCCAGTAGTATAGGGGCAGGAGGGGGCGATGGGGCTTTCTTT

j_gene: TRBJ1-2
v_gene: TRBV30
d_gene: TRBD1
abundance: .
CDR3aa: CAWGDRGYNYGYTF
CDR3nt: TGTGCCTGGGGCGACAGGGGGTACAACTATGGCTACACCTTC

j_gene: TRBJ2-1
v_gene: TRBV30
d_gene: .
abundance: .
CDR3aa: CAWREGGQYNEQFF
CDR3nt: TGTGCCTGGAGGGAGGGCGGACAATACAATGAGCAGTTCTTC

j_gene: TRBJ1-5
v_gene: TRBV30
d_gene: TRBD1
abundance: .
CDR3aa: CAWQAQGFSNQPQHF
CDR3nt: TGTGCCTGGCAGGCACAGGGGTTTAGCAATCAGCCCCAGCATTTT

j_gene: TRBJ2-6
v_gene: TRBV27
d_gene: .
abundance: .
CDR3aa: CASTTGANVLTF
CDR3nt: TGTGCCAGCACAACTGGGGCCAACGTCCTGACTTTC

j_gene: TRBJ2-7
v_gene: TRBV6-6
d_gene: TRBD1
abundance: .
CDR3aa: CASSIPGQGTYEQYF
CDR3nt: TGTGCCAGCAGTATCCCGGGACAGGGGACCTACGAGCAGTACTTC

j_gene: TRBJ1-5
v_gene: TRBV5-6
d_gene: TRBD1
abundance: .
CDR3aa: CASSRWAGGQPQHF
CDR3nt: TGTGCCAGCAGCCGGTGGGCAGGGGGCCAGCCCCAGCATTTT

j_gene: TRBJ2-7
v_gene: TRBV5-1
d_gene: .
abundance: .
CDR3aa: CASSRTAGQFYEQYF
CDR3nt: TGCGCCAGCAGCCGTACGGCCGGACAGTTCTACGAGCAGTACTTC

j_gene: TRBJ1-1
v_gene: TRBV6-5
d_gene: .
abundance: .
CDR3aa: CASSYEHGATEAFF
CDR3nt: TGTGCCAGCAGTTACGAGCATGGGGCCACTGAAGCTTTCTTT

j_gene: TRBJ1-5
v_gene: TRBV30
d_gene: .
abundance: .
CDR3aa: CAWSSGGQPQHF
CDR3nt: TGTGCCTGGAGTTCAGGAGGACAGCCCCAGCATTTT